This record covers a single TCR beta chain. CDR3 length: 12 amino acids. The germline V and J ends were trimmed by 6 bases and 7 bases, with 12 bases remaining between them. Looked up from germline, CDR1 is MNHEY and CDR2 is SVGAGI. This table comes from immunoSEQ multiplex PCR, and its TCRdb copy is limited to in-frame clones, with some not included. The table includes roughly 180,000 clones, roughly 84% detected once. This record belongs to a study of blood T cell repertoires in COVID-19. This sequence was found in a woman between 35 and 50 years old with COVID-19, enrolled during active disease. This chain links TRBV6-5 with TRBJ2-5; D call uncertain. Sequencing was done on a sample of peripheral blood. CDR3 loop: CASRSPPGTQYF. The CDR3 nucleotides read TGTGCCAGCAGGTCACCCCCAGGGACCCAGTACTTC.